This TCR beta chain was found in a study of cytotoxic CD8 clonotypes in ibrutinib-treated CLL. The study's findings and limits: Clonality rose at ibrutinib response, held steady in sustained remission, and fell toward baseline at progression. Circulating CD8+ T-cell counts were tracked by baseline clonality, which exceeded that of age-matched healthy donors.

Germline CDR1 and CDR2: LNHDA and SQIVND (reference sequence). Deletions cut 4 bases from V and 2 bases from J, with 12 bases between. The CDR3 runs 15 residues. This clone was counted only a few times. Its antigen is undetermined. Data came from immunoSEQ multiplex PCR; TCRdb stores just in-frame clones and leaves some out. The table has about 130,000 clones, 75% to 90% seen once; the top ten hold roughly 2%. The V gene is TRBV19, the J gene TRBJ1-5; D is undetermined. The input for sequencing was PBMCs, taken after 24 months of ibrutinib treatment. This TCR was sampled from a human donor with chronic lymphocytic leukemia. CDR3 amino acids: CASSKDRPGNQPQHF. The CDR3, as DNA: TGTGCCAGTAGTAAGGACCGACCAGGCAATCAGCCCCAGCATTTT.